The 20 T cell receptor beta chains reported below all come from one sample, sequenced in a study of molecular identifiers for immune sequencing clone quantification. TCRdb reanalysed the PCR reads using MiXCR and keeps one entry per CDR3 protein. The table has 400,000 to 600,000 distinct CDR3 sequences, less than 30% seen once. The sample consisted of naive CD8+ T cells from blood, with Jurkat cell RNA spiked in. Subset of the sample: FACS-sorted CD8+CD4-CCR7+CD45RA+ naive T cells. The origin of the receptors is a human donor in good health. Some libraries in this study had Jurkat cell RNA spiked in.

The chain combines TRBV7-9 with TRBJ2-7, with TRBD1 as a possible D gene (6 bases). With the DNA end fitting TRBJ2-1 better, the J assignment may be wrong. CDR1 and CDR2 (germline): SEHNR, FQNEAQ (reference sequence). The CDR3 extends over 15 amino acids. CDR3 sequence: CASSLSGQNSYEQFF. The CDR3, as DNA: TGTGCCAGCAGCTTAAGCGGACAGAACTCCTACGAGCAGTTCTTC.

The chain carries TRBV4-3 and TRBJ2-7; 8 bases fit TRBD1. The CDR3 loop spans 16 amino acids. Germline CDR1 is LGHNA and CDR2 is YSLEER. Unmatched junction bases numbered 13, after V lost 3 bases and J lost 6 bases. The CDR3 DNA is TGCGCCAGCAGCCAGACAAGGACAGGGCCCCAGGTCGAGCAGTACTTC. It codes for CASSQTRTGPQVEQYF.

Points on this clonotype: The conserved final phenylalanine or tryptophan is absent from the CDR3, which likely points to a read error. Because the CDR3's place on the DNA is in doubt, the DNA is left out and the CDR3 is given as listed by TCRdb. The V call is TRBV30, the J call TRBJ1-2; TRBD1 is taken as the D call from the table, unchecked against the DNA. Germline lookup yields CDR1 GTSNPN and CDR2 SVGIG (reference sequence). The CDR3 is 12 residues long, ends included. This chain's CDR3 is CAWSSGGLLSSL.

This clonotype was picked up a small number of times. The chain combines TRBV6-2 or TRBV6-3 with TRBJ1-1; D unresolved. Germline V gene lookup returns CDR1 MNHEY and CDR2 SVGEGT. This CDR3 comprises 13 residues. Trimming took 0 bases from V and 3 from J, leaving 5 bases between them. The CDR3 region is CASSYSRDTEAFF. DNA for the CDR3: TGTGCCAGCAGTTACTCACGAGACACTGAAGCTTTCTTT.

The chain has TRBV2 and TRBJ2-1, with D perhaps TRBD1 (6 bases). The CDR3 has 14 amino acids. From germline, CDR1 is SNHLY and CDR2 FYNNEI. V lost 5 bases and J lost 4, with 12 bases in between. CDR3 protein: CASSWTDKYNEQFF. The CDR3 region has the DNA TGTGCCAGCAGTTGGACAGATAAATACAATGAGCAGTTCTTC.

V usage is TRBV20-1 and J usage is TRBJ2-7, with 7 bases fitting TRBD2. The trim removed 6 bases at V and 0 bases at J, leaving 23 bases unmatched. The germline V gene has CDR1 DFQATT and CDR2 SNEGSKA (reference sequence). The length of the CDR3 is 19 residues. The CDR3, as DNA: TGCAGTGCAAAGTCGGGTGTGGGCCTGACTAGCTATTACTCCTACGAGCAGTACTTC. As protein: CSAKSGVGLTSYYSYEQYF.

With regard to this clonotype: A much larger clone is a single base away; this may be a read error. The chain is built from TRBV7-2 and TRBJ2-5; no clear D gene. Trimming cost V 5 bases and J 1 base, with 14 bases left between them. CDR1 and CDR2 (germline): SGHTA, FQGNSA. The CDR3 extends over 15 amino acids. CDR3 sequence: CASSPHSAAQETQYF. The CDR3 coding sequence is TGTGCCAGCAGCCCCCACTCGGCGGCCCAAGAGACCCAGTACTTC.

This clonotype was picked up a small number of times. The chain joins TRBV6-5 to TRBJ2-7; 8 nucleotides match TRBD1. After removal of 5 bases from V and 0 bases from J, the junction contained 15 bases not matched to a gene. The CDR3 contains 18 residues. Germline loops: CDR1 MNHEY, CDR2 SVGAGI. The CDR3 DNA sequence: TGTGCCAGCAGTAGCCTGGGGGGTGGACAGGGAAGCTCCTACGAGCAGTACTTC. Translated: CASSSLGGGQGSSYEQYF.

CDR3 coding DNA: TGTGCCAGCAGTGCTCGGGACAGGGGGATGAATGAAAAACTGTTTTTT. Its translation is CASSARDRGMNEKLFF. The rearrangement joins TRBV7-9 to TRBJ1-4; TRBD1 agrees at 11 bases. The CDR3 runs 16 residues. J was trimmed by 5 bases and V by 6 bases; bases with no gene match: 8. Germline V gene data show CDR1 as SEHNR and CDR2 as FQNEAQ (reference sequence).

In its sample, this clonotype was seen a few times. The DNA of the CDR3 is TGTGCCAGCAGTTTCCTCGGGACGGCCACAGATACGCAGTATTTT. Residues: CASSFLGTATDTQYF. The chain uses TRBV27 and TRBJ2-3; either TRBD1 or TRBD2 may fit D (5 bases each). V lost 3 bases and J lost 2, with 12 bases in between. Germline V lookup: CDR1 MNHEY, CDR2 SMNVEV (reference sequence). The length of the CDR3 is 15 residues.

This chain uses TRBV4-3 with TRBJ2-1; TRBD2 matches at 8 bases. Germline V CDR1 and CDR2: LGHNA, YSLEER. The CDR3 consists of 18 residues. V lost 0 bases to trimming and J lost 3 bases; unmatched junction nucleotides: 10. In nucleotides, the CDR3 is TGCGCCAGCAGCCAAGATCTCAACGGGAGGGCCATCTACAATGAGCAGTTCTTC. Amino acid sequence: CASSQDLNGRAIYNEQFF.

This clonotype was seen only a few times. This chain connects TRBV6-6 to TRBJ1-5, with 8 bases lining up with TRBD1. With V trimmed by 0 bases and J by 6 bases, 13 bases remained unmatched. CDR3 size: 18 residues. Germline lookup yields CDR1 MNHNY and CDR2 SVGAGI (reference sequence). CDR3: CASSYSNVDREFAQPQHF. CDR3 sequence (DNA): TGTGCCAGCAGTTACTCGAATGTGGACAGGGAATTTGCTCAGCCCCAGCATTTT.

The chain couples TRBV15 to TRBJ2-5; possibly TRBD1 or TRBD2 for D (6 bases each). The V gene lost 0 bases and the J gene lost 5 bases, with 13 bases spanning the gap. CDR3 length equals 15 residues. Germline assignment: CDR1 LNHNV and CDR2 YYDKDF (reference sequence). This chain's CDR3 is CATSRERGARETQYF. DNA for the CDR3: TGTGCCACCAGCAGAGAGAGGGGGGCGAGGGAGACCCAGTACTTC.

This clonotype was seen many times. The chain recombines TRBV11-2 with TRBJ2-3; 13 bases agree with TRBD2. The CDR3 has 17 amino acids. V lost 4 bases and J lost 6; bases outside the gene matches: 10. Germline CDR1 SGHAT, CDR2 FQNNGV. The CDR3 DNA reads TGTGCCAGCAGCTGGGGACTAGCGGGGCCCCGGGGCGATACGCAGTATTTT. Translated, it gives CASSWGLAGPRGDTQYF.

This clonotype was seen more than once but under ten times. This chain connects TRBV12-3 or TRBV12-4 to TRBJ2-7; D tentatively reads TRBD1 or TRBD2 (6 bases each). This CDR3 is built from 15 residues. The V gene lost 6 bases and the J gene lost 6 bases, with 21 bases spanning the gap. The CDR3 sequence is CASSGEGGAYSEQYF. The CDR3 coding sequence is TGTGCCAGCAGCGGTGAGGGGGGAGCCTATTCCGAGCAGTACTTC.

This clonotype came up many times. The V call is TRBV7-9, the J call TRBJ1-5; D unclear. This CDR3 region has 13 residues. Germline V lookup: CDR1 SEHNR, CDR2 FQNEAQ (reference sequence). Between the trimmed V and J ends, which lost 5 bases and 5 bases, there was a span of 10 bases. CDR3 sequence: CASSPDLYQPQHF. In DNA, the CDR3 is TGTGCCAGCAGCCCTGACCTATATCAGCCCCAGCATTTT.

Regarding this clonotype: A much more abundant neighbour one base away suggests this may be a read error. CDR3 in amino acids: CATSRVPGQGTTFENTQYF. CDR3 in DNA: TGTGCCACCAGCAGAGTTCCGGGACAGGGGACCACTTTTGAAAATACGCAGTATTTT. V gene TRBV15 combines with J gene TRBJ2-3; the match to TRBD1 covers 10 bases. The CDR3 has 19 residues. Germline V lookup: CDR1 LNHNV, CDR2 YYDKDF (reference sequence). V lost 1 base to trimming and J lost 7 bases; unmatched junction nucleotides: 17.

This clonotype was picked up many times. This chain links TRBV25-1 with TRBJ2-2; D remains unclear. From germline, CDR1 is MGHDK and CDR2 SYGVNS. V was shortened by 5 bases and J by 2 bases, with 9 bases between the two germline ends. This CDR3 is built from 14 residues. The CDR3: CASSSPGNTGELFF. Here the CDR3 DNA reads TGTGCCAGCAGTTCCCCTGGCAACACCGGGGAGCTGTTTTTT.

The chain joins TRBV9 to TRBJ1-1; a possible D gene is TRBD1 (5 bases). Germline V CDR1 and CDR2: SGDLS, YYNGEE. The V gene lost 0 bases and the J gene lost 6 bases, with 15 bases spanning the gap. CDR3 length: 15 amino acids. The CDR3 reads CASSVAQGAGAEAFF. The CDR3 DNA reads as TGTGCCAGCAGCGTAGCTCAAGGGGCAGGAGCTGAAGCTTTCTTT.

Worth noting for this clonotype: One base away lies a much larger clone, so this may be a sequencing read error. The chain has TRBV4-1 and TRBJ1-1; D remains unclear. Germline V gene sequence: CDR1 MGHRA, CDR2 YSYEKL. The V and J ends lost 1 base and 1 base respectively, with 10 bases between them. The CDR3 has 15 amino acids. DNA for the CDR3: TGCGCCAGCAGCCAAGTAGCCCCCCAGAACACTGAAGCTTTCTTT. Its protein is CASSQVAPQNTEAFF.